One sample yielded the 3 T cell receptor beta chains listed below, sequenced in a study of T-cell reconstitution after alpha-beta-depleted transplantation in children. Unique molecular identifiers were incorporated into the prepared TCRbeta library. TCRdb passed the PCR reads through MiXCR, listing each CDR3 protein once. The data hold 200,000 to 250,000 distinct CDR3 sequences, with approximately 10% observed a single time. The sequencing here drew on PBMCs from the stem cell graft donor, taken from the stem cell graft. These receptors were obtained from a human donor who donated a stem cell graft to a child with acute lymphoblastic leukemia.

V is TRBV7-2 and J is TRBJ1-2; TRBD1 matches at 11 bases. Germline CDR1 SGHTA, CDR2 FQGNSA. Trimming took 5 bases from V and 8 from J; bases not matched to a gene: 7. CDR3 length equals 14 residues. CDR3 nucleotides: TGTGCCAGCAGCCCCGGACAGGGGGCTGAGGGCTACACCTTC. This codes for CASSPGQGAEGYTF.

In its sample, this clonotype was seen a few times. The rearrangement uses TRBV7-2 and TRBJ1-4; no clear D gene. CDR1 SGHTA and CDR2 FQGNSA come from the germline V gene. Trimming left V 5 bases short and J 0 bases short, with 7 bases between. This CDR3 region has 14 residues. CDR3 DNA sequence: TGTGCCAGCAGCACCTCCGCAACTAATGAAAAACTGTTTTTT. This encodes CASSTSATNEKLFF.

The chain recombines TRBV7-8 with TRBJ1-5; 10 bases map to TRBD1. The germline V gene encodes CDR1 SGHVS and CDR2 FQNEAQ. J lost 6 bases, V lost 5 bases, and 7 bases had no gene match. This CDR3 comprises 15 residues. In DNA, the CDR3 is TGTGCCAGCAGCCCGGCCGACAGGGGGCCTCAGCCCCAGCATTTT. It codes for CASSPADRGPQPQHF.